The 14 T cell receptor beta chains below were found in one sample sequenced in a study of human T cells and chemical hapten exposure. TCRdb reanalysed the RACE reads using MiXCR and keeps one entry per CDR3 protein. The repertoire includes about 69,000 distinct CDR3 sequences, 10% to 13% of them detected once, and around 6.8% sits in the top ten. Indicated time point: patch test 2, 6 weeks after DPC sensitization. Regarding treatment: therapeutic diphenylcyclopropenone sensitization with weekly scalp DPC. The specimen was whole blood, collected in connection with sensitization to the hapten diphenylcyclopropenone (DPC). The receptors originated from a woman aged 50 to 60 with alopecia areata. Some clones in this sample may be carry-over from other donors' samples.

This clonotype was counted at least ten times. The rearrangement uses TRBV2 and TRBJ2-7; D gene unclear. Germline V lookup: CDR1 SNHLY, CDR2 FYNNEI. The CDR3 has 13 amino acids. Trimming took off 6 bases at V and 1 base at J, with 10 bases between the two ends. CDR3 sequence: CASSPLHSYEQYF. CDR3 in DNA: TGTGCCAGCAGCCCTCTCCATTCCTACGAGCAGTACTTC.

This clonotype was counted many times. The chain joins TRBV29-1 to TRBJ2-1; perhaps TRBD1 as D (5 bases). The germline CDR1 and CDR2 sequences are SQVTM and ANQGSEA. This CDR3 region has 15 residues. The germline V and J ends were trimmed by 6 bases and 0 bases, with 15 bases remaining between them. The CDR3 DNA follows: TGCAGCGTCGACAGAGGATTAAGCTCCTACAATGAGCAGTTCTTC. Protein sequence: CSVDRGLSSYNEQFF.

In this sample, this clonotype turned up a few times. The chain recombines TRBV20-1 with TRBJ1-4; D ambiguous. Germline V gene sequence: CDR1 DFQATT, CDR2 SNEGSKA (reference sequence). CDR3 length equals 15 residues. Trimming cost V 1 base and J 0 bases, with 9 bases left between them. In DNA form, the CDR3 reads TGCAGTGCTAGAGTCTCCGGGACAACTAATGAAAAACTGTTTTTT. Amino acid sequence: CSARVSGTTNEKLFF.

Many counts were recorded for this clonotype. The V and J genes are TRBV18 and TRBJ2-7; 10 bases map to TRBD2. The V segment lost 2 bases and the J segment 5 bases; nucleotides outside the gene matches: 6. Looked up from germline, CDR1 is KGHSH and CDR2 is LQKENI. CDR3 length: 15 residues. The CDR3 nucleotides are TGTGCCAGCTCACCAGATCCAGCGGGAGGGAACGAGCAGTACTTC. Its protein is CASSPDPAGGNEQYF.

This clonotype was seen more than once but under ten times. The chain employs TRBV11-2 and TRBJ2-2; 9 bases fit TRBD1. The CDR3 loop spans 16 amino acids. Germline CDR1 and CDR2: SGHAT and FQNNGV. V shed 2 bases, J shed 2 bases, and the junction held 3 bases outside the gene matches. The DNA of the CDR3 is TGTGCCAGCAGCTTACCAACAGGGGGCAACACCGGGGAGCTGTTTTTT. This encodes CASSLPTGGNTGELFF. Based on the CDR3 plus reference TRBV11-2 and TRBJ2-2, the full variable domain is EAGVAQSPRYKIIEKRQSVAFWCNPISGHATLYWYQQILGQGPKLLIQFQNNGVVDDSQLPKDRFSAERLKGVDSTLKIQPAKLEDSAVYLCASSLPTGGNTGELFFGEGSRLTVL.

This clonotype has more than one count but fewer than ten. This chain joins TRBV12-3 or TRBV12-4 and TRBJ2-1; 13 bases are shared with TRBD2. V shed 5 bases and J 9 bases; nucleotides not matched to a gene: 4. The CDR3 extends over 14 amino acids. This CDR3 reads CASSPGTSGAEQFF. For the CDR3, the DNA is TGTGCCAGCAGTCCCGGGACTAGCGGGGCTGAGCAGTTCTTC.

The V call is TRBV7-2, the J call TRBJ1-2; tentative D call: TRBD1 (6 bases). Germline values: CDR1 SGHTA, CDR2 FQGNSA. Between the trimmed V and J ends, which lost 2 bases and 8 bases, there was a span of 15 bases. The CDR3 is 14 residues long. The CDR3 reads CASSLPNTGRGYTF. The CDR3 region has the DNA TGTGCCAGCAGCTTACCAAACACAGGGCGGGGCTACACCTTC.

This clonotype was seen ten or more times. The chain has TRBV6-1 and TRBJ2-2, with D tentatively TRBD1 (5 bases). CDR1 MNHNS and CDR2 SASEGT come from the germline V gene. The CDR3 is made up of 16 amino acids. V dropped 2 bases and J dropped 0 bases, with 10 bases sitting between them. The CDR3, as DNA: TGTGCCAGCAGTGAATTCTGGGGCGCGAACACCGGGGAGCTGTTTTTT. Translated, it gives CASSEFWGANTGELFF.

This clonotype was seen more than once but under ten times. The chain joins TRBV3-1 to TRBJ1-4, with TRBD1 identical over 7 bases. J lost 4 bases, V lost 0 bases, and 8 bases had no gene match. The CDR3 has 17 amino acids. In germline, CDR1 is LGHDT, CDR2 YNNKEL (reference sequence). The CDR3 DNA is TGTGCCAGCAGCCAAGAGAGGCGACAGGGCCTTAATGAAAAACTGTTTTTT. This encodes CASSQERRQGLNEKLFF.

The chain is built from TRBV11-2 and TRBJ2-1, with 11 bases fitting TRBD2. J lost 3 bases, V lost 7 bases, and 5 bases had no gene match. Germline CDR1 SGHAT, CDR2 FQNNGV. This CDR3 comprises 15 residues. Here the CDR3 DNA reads TGTGCCAGCACCCCCGGGACTAGCGGCTACAATGAGCAGTTCTTC. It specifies CASTPGTSGYNEQFF.

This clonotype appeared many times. The CDR3 nucleotides read TGTGCCAGCAGTGGCCGCCCTAGCGGACCCTACACAGATACGCAGTATTTT. It is translated as CASSGRPSGPYTDTQYF. V usage is TRBV6-6 and J usage is TRBJ2-3; 7 nucleotides match TRBD2. Germline CDR1 MNHNY, CDR2 SVGAGI (reference sequence). This CDR3 is built from 17 residues. V trimming: 5 bases; J trimming: 2 bases; junction bases outside the gene matches: 13.

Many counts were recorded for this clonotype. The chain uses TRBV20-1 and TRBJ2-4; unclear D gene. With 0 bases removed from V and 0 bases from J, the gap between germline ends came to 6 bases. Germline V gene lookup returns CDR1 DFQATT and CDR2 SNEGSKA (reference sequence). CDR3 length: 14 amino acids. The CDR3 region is CSARERLAKNIQYF. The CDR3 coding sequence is TGCAGTGCTAGAGAACGGTTAGCCAAAAACATTCAGTACTTC.

In nucleotides, the CDR3 is TGCAGTGCTAGGCGGGATGGGTCGCAGTTCTTC. Protein product: CSARRDGSQFF. The gene calls are TRBV20-1 and TRBJ2-1; possible D gene TRBD2, 6 bases. The CDR3 length is 11 residues. The germline V and J ends were trimmed by 3 bases and 12 bases, with 12 bases remaining between them. Germline V gene data show CDR1 as DFQATT and CDR2 as SNEGSKA (reference sequence).

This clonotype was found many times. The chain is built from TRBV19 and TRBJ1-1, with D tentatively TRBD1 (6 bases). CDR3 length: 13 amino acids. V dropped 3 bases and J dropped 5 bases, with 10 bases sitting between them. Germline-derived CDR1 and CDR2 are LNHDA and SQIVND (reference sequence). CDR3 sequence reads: CASSIFQGTEAFF. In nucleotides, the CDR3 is TGTGCCAGTAGTATCTTCCAGGGGACTGAAGCTTTCTTT.